The T cell receptor beta chain under discussion was sequenced for a study of blood T cell repertoires in COVID-19. In the study overall: Researchers got acute and convalescent COVID-19 samples from the United States, Italy and Spain.

How the authors handled the data: From reference gene primer amplification, estimates of nucleated cell counts were derived. Only in-frame clones appear in the TCRdb table, and some are missing; sequencing was by immunoSEQ multiplex PCR. The D gene and trimming were derived from the DNA, and the V and J assignments and clone size from that table. Of 150,000 to 200,000 clones in the sample, 80% to 90% were seen once. The CDR3 is made up of 17 amino acids. The sequenced sample was peripheral blood. The origin of this receptor is a middle-aged man with active or convalescent COVID-19. The chain uses TRBV21-1 and TRBJ2-1; the table's D call of TRBD1 was not tested on the DNA. TRBV21-1 is marked as a pseudogene. The CDR3 reads CASSKAPSGKGDNEQFF. As DNA, the CDR3 is TGTGCCAGCAGCAAAGCCCCGTCTGGGAAAGGGGACAATGAGCAGTTCTTC.